This TCR beta chain was profiled in a study of cytomegalovirus exposure and HLA in healthy donors. Study context: In an early release, HLA-typed donors contributed tens of millions of unique TCR sequences. Of the donors genotyped, about 410 in all, around 77% fell in the Caucasian-associated ancestry cluster.

Whole-study results and caveats: In a later analysis, across HLA loci, associated TCR counts were highest for DRB1, lowest for HLA-C.

Donors were nominally healthy when sampled, though unrecorded immune exposures were likely. PCR amplification relied on 60 Vbeta primers (plus 13 Jbeta primers). The method was immunoSEQ multiplex PCR; TCRdb's version includes in-frame clones alone and lacks a portion of them. The sample lists around 150,000 clones; 82% were seen once. Regarding this clone: Its antigen is unknown.

With V trimmed by 5 bases and J by 5 bases, 6 bases remained unmatched. Germline-derived CDR1 and CDR2 are SGHRS and YFSETQ. The CDR3 is 14 residues long. The sequenced sample was PBMCs. This chain links TRBV5-1 with TRBJ2-1, with 8 bases that match TRBD1. This sequence originates from a girl aged 2-10 years in good health and CMV-seropositive. The CDR3, as DNA: TGCGCCAGCAGTCAGGGGGCTATGGACAATGAGCAGTTCTTC. This translates into CASSQGAMDNEQFF. The complete variable domain, with remaining parts taken from reference TRBV5-1 and TRBJ2-1, reads KAGVTQTPRYLIKTRGQQVTLSCSPISGHRSVSWYQQTPGQGLQFLFEYFSETQRNKGNFPGRFSGRQFSNSRSEMNVSTLELGDSALYLCASSQGAMDNEQFFGPGTRLTVL.